The clone carrying this T cell receptor beta chain was seen repeatedly, ten times or more. Its antigen is unknown. This record belongs to a study of breast tumors, draining lymph nodes, adjacent tissues. Whole-study findings and limits: That most tumor T cells come from lymph nodes remained unproven. Data fit most tumor T cells coming from lymph node, expanding in tumor. Luminal-like breast cancer showed significantly greater tumor-nontumor repertoire similarity than basal-like breast cancer did. Tumors had less TCR diversity than lymph nodes, more than nontumor tissue.

One entry per CDR3 protein, called by TCRdb with MiXCR from the multiplex PCR reads. The table has 45,000 to 65,000 distinct CDR3 sequences, over 40% seen once. The TCR sequence derives from a female donor with breast cancer. Some clones in this sample may be carry-over from other donors' samples. Source material: breast tumor tissue.

The CDR3 coding sequence is TGTGCCAGCAGCCAAGATTTTGTGGGATGGGATTCACCCCTCCACTTT. Its translation is CASSQDFVGWDSPLHF. The V gene is TRBV3-1, the J gene TRBJ1-6; D not resolved. CDR3 length: 16 amino acids. The germline CDR1 and CDR2 sequences are LGHDT and YNNKEL (reference sequence). Trimming removed 0 bases at V and 8 bases at J, with 14 bases between.